The T cell receptor (beta chain) described here comes from a study of cytomegalovirus exposure and HLA in healthy donors. Study observations and caveats: Many donors carried some public TCRs, although rarity characterized most TCR sequences. Analyzed later, most CMV-associated TCR beta chains appeared HLA-restricted.

The PCR ran on 60 Vbeta and 13 Jbeta primers. Clones were read by immunoSEQ multiplex PCR, and TCRdb kept only the in-frame ones, dropping some. The sample includes about 160,000 clones, 65% to 85% of them seen just once. On this clone: The antigen is not known.

Germline lookup yields CDR1 MNHEY and CDR2 SVGAGI. After removal of 6 bases from V and 4 bases from J, the junction contained 6 bases not matched to a gene. This CDR3 has 14 amino acids. The sample was PBMCs. The TCR sequence derives from a boy younger than 10 in good health and CMV-seronegative. This chain uses TRBV6-5 with TRBJ1-2; TRBD1 aligns across 9 bases. The CDR3: CASSRTGEAYGYTF. CDR3 DNA: TGTGCCAGCAGCCGGACAGGGGAGGCCTATGGCTACACCTTC.